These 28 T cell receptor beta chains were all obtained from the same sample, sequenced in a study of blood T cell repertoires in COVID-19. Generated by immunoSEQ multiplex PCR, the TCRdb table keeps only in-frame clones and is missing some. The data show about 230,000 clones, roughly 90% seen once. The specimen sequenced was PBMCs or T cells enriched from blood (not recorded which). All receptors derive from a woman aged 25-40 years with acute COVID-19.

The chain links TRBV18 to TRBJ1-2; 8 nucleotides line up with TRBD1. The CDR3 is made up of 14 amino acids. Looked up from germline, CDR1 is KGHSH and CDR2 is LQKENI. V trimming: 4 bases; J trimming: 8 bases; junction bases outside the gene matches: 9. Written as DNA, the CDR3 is TGTGCCAGCTCACTCGACAGGGGTGCCTCAGGCTACACCTTC. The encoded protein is CASSLDRGASGYTF.

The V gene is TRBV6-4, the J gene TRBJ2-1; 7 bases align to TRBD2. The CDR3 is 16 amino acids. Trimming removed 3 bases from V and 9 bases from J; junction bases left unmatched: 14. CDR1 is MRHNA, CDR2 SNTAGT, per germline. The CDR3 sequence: CASSEFSAGEVGEQFF. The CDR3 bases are TGTGCCAGCAGTGAATTCTCTGCGGGGGAGGTGGGTGAGCAGTTCTTC.

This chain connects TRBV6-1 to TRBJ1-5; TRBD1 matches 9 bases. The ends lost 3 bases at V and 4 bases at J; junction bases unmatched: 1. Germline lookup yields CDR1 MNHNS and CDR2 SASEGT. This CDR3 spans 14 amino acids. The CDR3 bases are TGTGCCAGCAGTGACGGACAGGGGAATCAGCCCCAGCATTTT. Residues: CASSDGQGNQPQHF.

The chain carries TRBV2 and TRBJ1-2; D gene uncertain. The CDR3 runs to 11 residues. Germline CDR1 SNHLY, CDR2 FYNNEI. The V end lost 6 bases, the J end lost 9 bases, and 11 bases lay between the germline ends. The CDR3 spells CASRSWSRYTF. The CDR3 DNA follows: TGTGCCAGCAGATCTTGGAGTCGCTACACCTTC.

Written as DNA, the CDR3 is TGTGCCAGCACTAGGTTGGAGACCGAGCAGTACTTC. It yields the protein CASTRLETEQYF. The rearrangement uses TRBV5-7 and TRBJ2-7; D not resolved. TRBV5-7 is annotated as an ORF whose role is uncertain. The CDR3 consists of 12 residues. Between the trimmed V and J ends, which lost 6 bases and 6 bases, there was a span of 13 bases.

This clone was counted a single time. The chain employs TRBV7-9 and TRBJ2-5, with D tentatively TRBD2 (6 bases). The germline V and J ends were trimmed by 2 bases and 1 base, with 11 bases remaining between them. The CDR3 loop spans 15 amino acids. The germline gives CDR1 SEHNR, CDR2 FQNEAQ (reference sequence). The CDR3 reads CASSLRVGSQETQYF. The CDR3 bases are TGTGCCAGCAGCTTAAGGGTCGGGAGCCAAGAGACCCAGTACTTC. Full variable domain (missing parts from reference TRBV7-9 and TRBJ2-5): DTGVSQNPRHKITKRGQNVTFRCDPISEHNRLYWYRQTLGQGPEFLTYFQNEAQLEKSRLLSDRFSAERPKGSFSTLEIQRTEQGDSAMYLCASSLRVGSQETQYFGPGTRLLVL.

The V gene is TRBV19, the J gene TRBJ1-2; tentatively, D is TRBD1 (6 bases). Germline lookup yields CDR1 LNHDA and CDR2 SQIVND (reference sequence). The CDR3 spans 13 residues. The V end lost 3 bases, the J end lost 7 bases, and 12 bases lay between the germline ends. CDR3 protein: CASSIQGIGGYTF. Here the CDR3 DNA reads TGTGCCAGTAGTATCCAGGGGATAGGTGGCTACACCTTC.

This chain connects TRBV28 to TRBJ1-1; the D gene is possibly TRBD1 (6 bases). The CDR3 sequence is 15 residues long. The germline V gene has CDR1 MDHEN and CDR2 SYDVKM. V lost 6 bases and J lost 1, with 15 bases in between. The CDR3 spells CASSPFRTANTEAFF. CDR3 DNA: TGTGCCAGCAGCCCGTTTAGGACAGCGAACACTGAAGCTTTCTTT.

CDR3 DNA sequence: TGTGCCAGCAGCTATGGGACTCCGAACACCGGGGAGCTGTTTTTT. This translates into CASSYGTPNTGELFF. This rearrangement joins TRBV7-8 to TRBJ2-2, with D tentatively TRBD2 (6 bases). CDR3 length: 15 amino acids. The V and J ends lost 4 bases and 0 bases respectively, with 9 bases between them. Germline V CDR1 and CDR2: SGHVS, FQNEAQ.

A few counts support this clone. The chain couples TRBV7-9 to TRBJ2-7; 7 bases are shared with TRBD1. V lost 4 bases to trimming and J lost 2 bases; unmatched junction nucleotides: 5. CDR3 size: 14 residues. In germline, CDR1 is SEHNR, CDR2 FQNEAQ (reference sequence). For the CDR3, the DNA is TGTGCCAGCAGCTCGACCGGGACAGCCTACGAGCAGTACTTC. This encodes CASSSTGTAYEQYF.

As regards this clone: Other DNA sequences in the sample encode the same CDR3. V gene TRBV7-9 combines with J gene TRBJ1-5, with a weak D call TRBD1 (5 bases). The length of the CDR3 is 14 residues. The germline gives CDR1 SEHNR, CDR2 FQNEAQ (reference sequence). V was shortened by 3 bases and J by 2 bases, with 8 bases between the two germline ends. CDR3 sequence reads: CASSLGGGNQPQHF. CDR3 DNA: TGTGCCAGCAGCTTGGGGGGGGGCAATCAGCCCCAGCATTTT.

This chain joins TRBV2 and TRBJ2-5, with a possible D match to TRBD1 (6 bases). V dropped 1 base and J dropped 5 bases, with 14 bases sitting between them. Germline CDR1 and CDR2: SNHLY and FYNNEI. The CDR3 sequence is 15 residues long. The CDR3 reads CASSEGAGAQETQYF. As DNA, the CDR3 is TGTGCCAGCAGTGAAGGTGCAGGGGCTCAGGAGACCCAGTACTTC.

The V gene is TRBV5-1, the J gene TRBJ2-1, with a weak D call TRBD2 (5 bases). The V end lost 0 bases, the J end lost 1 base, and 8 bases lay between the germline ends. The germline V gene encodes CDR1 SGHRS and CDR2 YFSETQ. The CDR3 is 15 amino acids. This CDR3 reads CASSLVSGSYNEQFF. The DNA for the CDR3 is TGCGCCAGCAGCTTGGTATCGGGGTCCTACAATGAGCAGTTCTTC.

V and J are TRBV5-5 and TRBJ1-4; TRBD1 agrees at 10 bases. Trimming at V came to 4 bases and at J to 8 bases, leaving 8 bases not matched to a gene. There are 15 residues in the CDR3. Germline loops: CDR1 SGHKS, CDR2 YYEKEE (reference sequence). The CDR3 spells CASSTPGQGLEKLFF. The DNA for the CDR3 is TGTGCCAGCAGCACACCGGGACAGGGGTTGGAAAAACTGTTTTTT.

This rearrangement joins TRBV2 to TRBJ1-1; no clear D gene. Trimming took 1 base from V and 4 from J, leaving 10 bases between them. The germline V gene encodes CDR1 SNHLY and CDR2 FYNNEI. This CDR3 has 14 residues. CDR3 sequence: CASSEGPGSTEAFF. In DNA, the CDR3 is TGTGCCAGCAGTGAAGGTCCGGGGAGCACTGAAGCTTTCTTT.

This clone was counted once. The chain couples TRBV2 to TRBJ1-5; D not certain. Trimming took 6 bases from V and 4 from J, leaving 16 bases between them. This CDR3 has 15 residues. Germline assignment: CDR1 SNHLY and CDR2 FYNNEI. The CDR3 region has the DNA TGTGCCAGCAGGAGGGTGGGTCGGCCTAATCAGCCCCAGCATTTT. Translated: CASRRVGRPNQPQHF.

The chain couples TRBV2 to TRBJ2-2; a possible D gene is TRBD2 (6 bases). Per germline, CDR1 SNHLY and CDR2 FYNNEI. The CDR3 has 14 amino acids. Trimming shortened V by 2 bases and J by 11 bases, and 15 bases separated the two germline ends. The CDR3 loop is CASSEITEGPELFF. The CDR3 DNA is TGTGCCAGCAGTGAAATAACGGAGGGCCCCGAGCTGTTTTTT.

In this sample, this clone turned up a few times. DNA of the CDR3: TGTGCCAGCAGTTACCCTAGCGGGTTGGGGGAGCAGTTCTTC. It encodes CASSYPSGLGEQFF. J is TRBJ2-1 and V is TRBV28; TRBD2 matches at 8 bases. The germline CDR1 and CDR2 sequences are MDHEN and SYDVKM. The CDR3 consists of 14 residues. Trimming took 4 bases from V and 10 from J; bases not matched to a gene: 9.

This CDR3 reads CASSPTGYNEQFF. The CDR3 DNA sequence: TGTGCCAGCAGCCCGACAGGATACAATGAGCAGTTCTTC. The chain has TRBV7-9 and TRBJ2-1; possibly TRBD1 for D (6 bases). Germline V CDR1 and CDR2: SEHNR, FQNEAQ (reference sequence). The V end was cut by 5 bases, the J end by 4 bases, with 9 bases between. The CDR3 runs to 13 residues.

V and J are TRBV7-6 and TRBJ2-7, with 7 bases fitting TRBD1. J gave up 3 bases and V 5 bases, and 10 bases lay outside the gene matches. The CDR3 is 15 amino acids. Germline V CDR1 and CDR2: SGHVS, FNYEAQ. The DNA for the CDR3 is TGTGCCAGCAGCGCCCGTCCGGGGACAGACTACGAGCAGTACTTC. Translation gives CASSARPGTDYEQYF.

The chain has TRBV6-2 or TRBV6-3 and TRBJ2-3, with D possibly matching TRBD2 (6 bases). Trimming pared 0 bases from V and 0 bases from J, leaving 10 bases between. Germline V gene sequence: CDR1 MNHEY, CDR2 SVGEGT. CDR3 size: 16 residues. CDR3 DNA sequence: TGTGCCAGCAGTTACTCGCTGGCGGGGAGCACAGATACGCAGTATTTT. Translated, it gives CASSYSLAGSTDTQYF.

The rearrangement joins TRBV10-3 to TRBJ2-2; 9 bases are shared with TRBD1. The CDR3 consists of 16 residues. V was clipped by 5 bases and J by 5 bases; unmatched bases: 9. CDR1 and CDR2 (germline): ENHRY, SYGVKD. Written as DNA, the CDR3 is TGTGCCATCAGTCCTTCCGGACAGGGGAGGACCGGGGAGCTGTTTTTT. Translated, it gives CAISPSGQGRTGELFF.

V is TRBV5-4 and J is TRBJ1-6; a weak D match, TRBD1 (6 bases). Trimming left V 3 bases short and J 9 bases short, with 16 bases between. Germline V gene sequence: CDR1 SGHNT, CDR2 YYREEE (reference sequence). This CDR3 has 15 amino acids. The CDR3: CASSSGTTRSSPLHF. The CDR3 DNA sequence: TGTGCCAGCAGCTCAGGGACAACCAGGAGTTCACCCCTCCACTTT.

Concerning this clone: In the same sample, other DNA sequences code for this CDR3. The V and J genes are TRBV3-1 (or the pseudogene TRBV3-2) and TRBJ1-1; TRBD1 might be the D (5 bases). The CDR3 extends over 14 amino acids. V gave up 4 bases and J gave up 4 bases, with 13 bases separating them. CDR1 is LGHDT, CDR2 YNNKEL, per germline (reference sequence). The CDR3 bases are TGTGCCAGCAGCCGCCTCGGGGGAGGCACTGAAGCTTTCTTT. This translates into CASSRLGGGTEAFF.

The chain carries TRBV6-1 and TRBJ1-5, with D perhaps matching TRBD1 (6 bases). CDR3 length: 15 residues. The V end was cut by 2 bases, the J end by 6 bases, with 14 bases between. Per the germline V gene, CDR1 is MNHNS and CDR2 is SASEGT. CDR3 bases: TGTGCCAGCAGTGAAATACAGGGAAGCCTTCAGCCCCAGCATTTT. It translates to CASSEIQGSLQPQHF.

The CDR3 coding sequence is TGTGCCAGCAGTGCAGGGCTTAATGAAAAACTGTTTTTT. It codes for CASSAGLNEKLFF. The gene calls are TRBV2 and TRBJ1-4; D perhaps matches TRBD1 (5 bases). CDR1 SNHLY and CDR2 FYNNEI come from the germline V gene. The CDR3 sequence is 13 residues long. V was cut by 4 bases and J by 4 bases, with 7 bases left in between.

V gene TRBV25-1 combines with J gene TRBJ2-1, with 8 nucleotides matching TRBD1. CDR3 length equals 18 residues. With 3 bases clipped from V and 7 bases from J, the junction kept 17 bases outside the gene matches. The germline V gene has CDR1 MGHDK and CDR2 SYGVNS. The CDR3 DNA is TGTGCCAGCAGTGACTCCCAGGGGGCGGCGAATGAGCGTAATGAGCAGTTCTTC. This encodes CASSDSQGAANERNEQFF.

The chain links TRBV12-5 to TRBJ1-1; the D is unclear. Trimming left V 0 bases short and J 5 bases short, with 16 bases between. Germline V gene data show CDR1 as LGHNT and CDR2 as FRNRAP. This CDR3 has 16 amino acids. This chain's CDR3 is CASGLVSGPGGTEAFF. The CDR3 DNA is TGTGCTAGTGGTTTGGTATCCGGGCCAGGAGGGACTGAAGCTTTCTTT.